These T cell receptor beta chains were read from a single sample in a study of blood T cell repertoires in COVID-19. Measured with immunoSEQ multiplex PCR; TCRdb has only the in-frame clones, and not every one. The sample yields more than 300,000 clones, around nine tenths seen once. The sample was PBMCs or T cells enriched from blood (not recorded which). These receptors all come from a woman between 25 and 40 years old who had recovered from COVID-19. CDR3s include the opening cysteine and the closing phenylalanine or tryptophan. The D gene is left open where the match is weak. For some rows the clone size is stated as once, few or many, or as a class when expanded; others skip it.

TRBV9	once	TRBD1	TRBJ1-2	TGTGCCAGCAGCGTAGGGGACAGCCGAGCTAACTATGGCTACACCTTC	CASSVGDSRANYGYTF
TRBV19	-	TRBD1	TRBJ1-5	TGTGCCAGTAGTGGACAGGGATCGCAGCCCCAGCATTTT	CASSGQGSQPQHF
TRBV18	-	-	TRBJ2-7	TGTGCCAGCTCACCACCAGGGGCTGCCTACGAGCAGTACTTC	CASSPPGAAYEQYF
TRBV29-1	-	-	TRBJ1-1	TGCAGCGCCGTGAACACTGAAGCTTTCTTT	CSAVNTEAFF
TRBV3-1/TRBV3-2	-	-	TRBJ1-5	TGTGCCAGCAGCCAAGACCATAGAAATCAGCCCCAGCATTTT	CASSQDHRNQPQHF
TRBV5-4	-	-	TRBJ1-2	TGTGCCAGCAGCACGACAGATAGCTATGGCTACACCTTC	CASSTTDSYGYTF
TRBV5-1	-	-	TRBJ2-7	TGCGCCAGCAGCCCGACCCTCGGACACCAGGACGAGCAGTACTTC	CASSPTLGHQDEQYF
TRBV7-2	once	-	TRBJ1-1	TGTGCCAGCAGCTTACTCGGGAATAGACAGGTTGGCACTGAAGCTTTCTTT	CASSLLGNRQVGTEAFF
TRBV5-1	-	-	TRBJ1-1	TGCGCCAGCAGTCGACCTACAGGGAATGTGGCTTTCTTT	CASSRPTGNVAFF
TRBV19	once	-	TRBJ1-4	TGTGCCAGTGGTGTGACACCACCAACTAATGAAAAACTGTTTTTT	CASGVTPPTNEKLFF
TRBV2	-	-	TRBJ2-3	TGTGCCAGCAGTGGGTGGGCAGGGGCGGTAGATACGCAGTATTTT	CASSGWAGAVDTQYF
TRBV19	-	-	TRBJ1-5	TGTGCCAGTAGTATGGTAAGAGGAGGAAATCAGCCCCAGCATTTT	CASSMVRGGNQPQHF
TRBV29-1	-	-	TRBJ1-1	TGCAGCGTTAGAACTAGTTTAGACACTGAAGCTTTCTTT	CSVRTSLDTEAFF
TRBV10-3	-	TRBD2	TRBJ2-1	TGTGCCATCAGTGAGTTAGCGGGGAGCTCCTACAATGAGCAGTTCTTC	CAISELAGSSYNEQFF
TRBV7-3	-	TRBD2	TRBJ2-2	TGTGCCAGCAGCTTAAGGACTAGCGGGCTCGGGGAGCTGTTTTTT	CASSLRTSGLGELFF
TRBV9	-	TRBD2	TRBJ2-1	TGTGCCAGCAGCCTACGACTTCTAGCGGGAGAAGATTATGAGCAGTTCTTC	CASSLRLLAGEDYEQFF
TRBV5-4	-	TRBD1	TRBJ1-1	TGTGCCAGCAGCTGGGGACAGGGGAGGGTGAACACTGAAGCTTTCTTT	CASSWGQGRVNTEAFF
TRBV9	-	-	TRBJ2-1	TGTGCCAGCAGCGTAGGCGGGATTGGCGATGAGCAGTTCTTC	CASSVGGIGDEQFF
TRBV13	-	-	TRBJ1-1	TGTGCCAGCAGCCTCCCCGGACAGTCAAGTGGGTTGAACACTGAAGCTTTCTTT	CASSLPGQSSGLNTEAFF
TRBV5-5	-	-	TRBJ2-7	TGTGCCAGCAGCTGGACAGTGCACCTCTCCTACGAGCAGTACTTC	CASSWTVHLSYEQYF
TRBV4-2	-	-	TRBJ2-2	TGTGCCAGCAGCCAGGCAGATGTCGTGGCGAACACCGGGGAGCTGTTTTTT	CASSQADVVANTGELFF
TRBV7-9	-	-	TRBJ1-3	TGTGCCAGCAGCCGCGGTCAATCGTCCTTGCCAAATTTT	CASSRGQSSLPNF
TRBV27	-	-	TRBJ1-2	TGTGCCAGCAGGTCAGGGCCGGGACTTATGGTTGGCTACACCTTC	CASRSGPGLMVGYTF
TRBV18	once	-	TRBJ1-1	TGTGCCAGCTCAGGCAATACACCGGGTGACGGCACTGAAGCTTTCTTT	CASSGNTPGDGTEAFF
TRBV18	-	TRBD2	TRBJ2-3	TGTGCCAGCTCACCGGGACTAGAGTCATTTGATACGCAGTATTTT	CASSPGLESFDTQYF
TRBV19	-	TRBD1	TRBJ1-6	TGTGCCAGTAGATCTGACAGGGTTGGTTCACCCCTCCACTTT	CASRSDRVGSPLHF
TRBV5-1	-	TRBD1	TRBJ2-2	TGCGCCAGCAGCCCCTTTACAGGGGGCATTGGGGAGCTGTTTTTT	CASSPFTGGIGELFF
TRBV4-2	-	-	TRBJ1-5	TGTGCCAGCAGCCAAGATCCGGGTTGGATTAGCAATCAGCCCCAGCATTTT	CASSQDPGWISNQPQHF
TRBV2	once	-	TRBJ1-4	TGTGCCAGCAGTAGTGGTGGCGGTAATGAAAAACTGTTTTTT	CASSSGGGNEKLFF
TRBV5-1	-	TRBD1	TRBJ2-7	TGCGCCAGCAGCTTGGCCGGGACAGGGGCCTACGAGCAGTACTTC	CASSLAGTGAYEQYF
TRBV7-2	few	TRBD1	TRBJ2-7	TGTGCCAGCAGCGTGACAGGGTCTTCCTACGAGCAGTACTTC	CASSVTGSSYEQYF
TRBV21-1	-	-	TRBJ2-7	TGTGCCAGCAACACCCTCTCCAGGGACTTC	CASNTLSRDF
TRBV2	-	TRBD2	TRBJ2-3	TGTGCCAGCAGTCCTAGCGGGAGAACTAGCACAGATACGCAGTATTTT	CASSPSGRTSTDTQYF
TRBV7-2	-	-	TRBJ2-1	TGTGCCAGCAGCTTTTCGTTCGGGGGAAACAATGAGCAGTTCTTC	CASSFSFGGNNEQFF
TRBV28	-	-	TRBJ1-2	TGTGCCACCAGGTACGGGTATGGCTACACCTTC	CATRYGYGYTF
TRBV10-3	-	-	TRBJ2-2	TGTGCCATCAGTGAGTCGTATCAGGATGGGGAGCTGTTTTTT	CAISESYQDGELFF
TRBV10-3	-	TRBD1	TRBJ1-3	TGTGCCATCAGTGCATCTACCGGGACAGGGGGCGTCTCTGGAAACACCATATATTTT	CAISASTGTGGVSGNTIYF
TRBV12-5	-	TRBD1	TRBJ1-6	TGTGCTAGTGGTGGGTCAGGGGGTAGCTCCTATAATTCACCCCTCCACTTT	CASGGSGGSSYNSPLHF
TRBV4-1	-	-	TRBJ2-7	TGCGCCAGCAGCCAAGGGGGACAACCGATTCTGGAGCAGTACTTC	CASSQGGQPILEQYF
TRBV9	-	TRBD2	TRBJ2-1	TGTGCCAGCAGCGTAGGTCTCGGACTAGGGCTTAATGAGCAGTTCTTC	CASSVGLGLGLNEQFF
TRBV18	-	-	TRBJ1-3	TGTGCCAGCTCACCACAGGAGAGCTCTGGAAACACCATATATTTT	CASSPQESSGNTIYF
TRBV19	-	-	TRBJ1-2	TGTGCCAGTAGGACGAGGGCAGGGGCGAATACTAACTATGGCTACACCTTC	CASRTRAGANTNYGYTF